Shown below are 26 T cell receptor beta chains from a single sample sequenced in a study of blood T cell repertoires in COVID-19. Here immunoSEQ multiplex PCR was the method, and the copy in TCRdb shows in-frame clones only, minus some. This table has about 71,000 clones, roughly 80% appearing once. Specimen: peripheral blood. These receptors all stem from a woman aged 80 or over with acute or convalescent COVID-19.

The rearrangement links TRBV3-1 (or the pseudogene TRBV3-2) to TRBJ2-7; TRBD2 agrees at 11 bases. Germline CDR1 and CDR2: LGHDT and YNNKEL (reference sequence). Germline trimming cut 4 bases from V and 0 bases from J; bases unmatched to any gene: 2. This CDR3 is 15 amino acids long. The CDR3 sequence is CASSLGTSGSYEQYF. CDR3 sequence (DNA): TGTGCCAGCAGCCTCGGGACTAGCGGCTCCTACGAGCAGTACTTC.

The chain links TRBV7-9 to TRBJ1-1; 7 bases match TRBD1. V lost 2 bases to trimming and J lost 1 base; unmatched junction nucleotides: 4. This CDR3 is 15 amino acids long. The germline V gene has CDR1 SEHNR and CDR2 FQNEAQ (reference sequence). The CDR3 protein is CASSLTGAGNTEAFF. As DNA, the CDR3 is TGTGCCAGCAGCTTAACAGGGGCCGGGAACACTGAAGCTTTCTTT. Full variable domain (outside the CDR3, taken from reference TRBV7-9 and TRBJ1-1): DTGVSQNPRHKITKRGQNVTFRCDPISEHNRLYWYRQTLGQGPEFLTYFQNEAQLEKSRLLSDRFSAERPKGSFSTLEIQRTEQGDSAMYLCASSLTGAGNTEAFFGQGTRLTVV.

This chain links TRBV6-5 with TRBJ2-1; 10 bases line up with TRBD2. The CDR3 extends over 15 amino acids. The germline V gene has CDR1 MNHEY and CDR2 SVGAGI. V gave up 4 bases and J gave up 2 bases; unmatched junction bases: 2. The CDR3 region is CASSLAGGAYNEQFF. Written as DNA, the CDR3 is TGTGCCAGCAGTTTAGCGGGAGGTGCCTACAATGAGCAGTTCTTC.

V gene TRBV7-6 combines with J gene TRBJ2-1, with 12 nucleotides matching TRBD2. V lost 2 bases, J lost 8 bases, and 16 bases stayed unmatched. CDR1 and CDR2 (germline): SGHVS, FNYEAQ. This CDR3 contains 19 residues. The CDR3 DNA is TGTGCCAGCAGCTTATCCCGCCCCTTTACTAGCGGGAGGAATGATGAGCAGTTCTTC. Its translation: CASSLSRPFTSGRNDEQFF.

There are a few counts of this clone. The chain uses TRBV7-9 and TRBJ2-2, with D possibly being TRBD2 (5 bases). Germline CDR1 and CDR2: SEHNR and FQNEAQ (reference sequence). The CDR3 is 16 amino acids. V lost 4 bases and J lost 5, with 17 bases in between. The CDR3 here is CASSSLLRGATGELFF. The CDR3 bases are TGTGCCAGCAGCTCCCTCCTCCGGGGTGCAACCGGGGAGCTGTTTTTT.

This chain uses TRBV25-1 with TRBJ1-4; TRBD1 matches 7 bases. Trimming at V came to 6 bases and at J to 7 bases, leaving 5 bases not matched to a gene. The CDR3 length is 13 residues. The germline V gene has CDR1 MGHDK and CDR2 SYGVNS. The chain's CDR3 is CASSPRQGEKLFF. CDR3 coding DNA: TGTGCCAGCAGCCCGAGACAGGGTGAAAAACTGTTTTTT.

The gene calls are TRBV5-4 and TRBJ2-1, with 10 nucleotides matching TRBD2. Germline-derived CDR1 and CDR2 are SGHNT and YYREEE (reference sequence). This CDR3 contains 16 residues. Trimming took 0 bases from V and 7 from J; bases not matched to a gene: 7. The CDR3 coding sequence is TGTGCCAGCAGCTTGGGAAGCGGGAGGGCCTGGAATGAGCAGTTCTTC. As protein: CASSLGSGRAWNEQFF.

This clone came up a few times. The genes are TRBV7-2 and TRBJ1-2, with 7 bases that match TRBD1. The CDR3 extends over 13 amino acids. The V gene end was trimmed by 1 base and the J gene end by 5 bases; junction bases not matched to a gene: 1. In germline, CDR1 is SGHTA, CDR2 FQGNSA. CDR3 residues: CASSLGRGYGYTF. As DNA, the CDR3 is TGTGCCAGCAGCTTAGGCAGGGGGTATGGCTACACCTTC.

A single count supports this clone. This chain connects TRBV5-1 to TRBJ2-2, with D possibly being TRBD2 (6 bases). V lost 0 bases to trimming and J lost 1 base, with 10 bases between them. The CDR3 consists of 16 residues. Germline-derived CDR1 and CDR2 are SGHRS and YFSETQ. The CDR3 nucleotides are TGCGCCAGCAGCTTGGCGGGAGAGCTGAACACCGGGGAGCTGTTTTTT. It specifies CASSLAGELNTGELFF.

This clone was detected a few times. The chain links TRBV19 to TRBJ1-5; D possibly corresponds to TRBD1 (5 bases). The germline V and J ends were trimmed by 3 bases and 1 base, with 10 bases remaining between them. Germline loops: CDR1 LNHDA, CDR2 SQIVND (reference sequence). The CDR3 contains 15 residues. As DNA, the CDR3 is TGTGCCAGTAGTATGATGGGGCAAAGCAATCAGCCCCAGCATTTT. It codes for CASSMMGQSNQPQHF.

This rearrangement joins TRBV7-8 to TRBJ2-1, with a possible D match to TRBD1 (5 bases). V lost 1 base, J lost 4 bases, and 8 bases lay in between. The CDR3 spans 14 residues. The germline V gene has CDR1 SGHVS and CDR2 FQNEAQ. The CDR3, as DNA: TGTGCCAGCAGCTTAGGCCCAGGGTACAATGAGCAGTTCTTC. Residues: CASSLGPGYNEQFF.

The chain employs TRBV6-1 and TRBJ1-4; D unclear. The CDR3 is 16 amino acids. Per the germline V gene, CDR1 is MNHNS and CDR2 is SASEGT. Trimming took off 4 bases at V and 4 bases at J, with 16 bases between the two ends. CDR3 in DNA: TGTGCCAGCAGTGCCGTTGCTCAGGCGATTAATGAAAAACTGTTTTTT. This translates into CASSAVAQAINEKLFF.

Note on this clone: A junction end diverges from the germline sequence, so it may reflect a read error. The chain has TRBV28 and TRBJ2-5; 14 nucleotides line up with TRBD2. This CDR3 spans 16 amino acids. Germline loops: CDR1 MDHEN, CDR2 SYDVKM. The CDR3 here is CASSPLPGTSGRPEDF. The CDR3 DNA is TGTGCCAGCAGCCCCCTCCCCGGGACTAGCGGGAGACCCGAAGACTTC.

CDR3 sequence (DNA): TGTGCCAGCAGCGTAGCGGGAACAACGGGAGATACGCAGTATTTT. Translation gives CASSVAGTTGDTQYF. V usage is TRBV9 and J usage is TRBJ2-3; tentatively, D is TRBD2 (5 bases). Trimming shortened V by 0 bases and J by 5 bases, and 13 bases separated the two germline ends. Germline V CDR1 and CDR2: SGDLS, YYNGEE. This CDR3 spans 15 amino acids.

Only a few counts were recorded for this clone. The chain links TRBV4-3 to TRBJ2-5; 8 bases match TRBD2. Germline-derived CDR1 and CDR2 are LGHNA and YSLEER. V lost 0 bases, J lost 2 bases, and 8 bases stayed unmatched. The CDR3 totals 17 residues. The CDR3 region is CASSQEWSGGGQETQYF. CDR3 nucleotide sequence: TGCGCCAGCAGCCAAGAATGGTCGGGAGGGGGGCAAGAGACCCAGTACTTC.

The V and J genes are TRBV11-2 and TRBJ2-7; a possible D gene is TRBD1 (5 bases). Per the germline V gene, CDR1 is SGHAT and CDR2 is FQNNGV. Trimming stripped 0 bases from V and 3 bases from J, with 15 bases between. The CDR3 covers 16 residues. The CDR3 DNA reads as TGTGCCAGCAGCTTAGAGGCCCAAGGGGTAAGCTACGAGCAGTACTTC. Its protein product is CASSLEAQGVSYEQYF.

The chain recombines TRBV28 with TRBJ1-2; D call uncertain. Germline CDR1 reads MDHEN; CDR2 reads SYDVKM. V was shortened by 7 bases and J by 3 bases, with 12 bases between the two germline ends. The CDR3 extends over 13 amino acids. The CDR3 nucleotides read TGTGCCAGCACCGTGGGCGCAGACTATGGCTACACCTTC. Translating it yields CASTVGADYGYTF.

The chain carries TRBV19 and TRBJ1-6; TRBD1 matches 10 bases. The junction had 6 bases not matched to a gene; V was cut back by 9 bases and J by 7 bases. The germline CDR1 and CDR2 sequences are LNHDA and SQIVND (reference sequence). The CDR3 length is 14 residues. The CDR3 nucleotides are TGTGCCAGCGGGGACAGGGGTTACAATTCACCCCTCCACTTT. This translates into CASGDRGYNSPLHF. Combining the CDR3 with reference TRBV19 and TRBJ1-6 gives the whole variable domain DGGITQSPKYLFRKEGQNVTLSCEQNLNHDAMYWYRQDPGQGLRLIYYSQIVNDFQKGDIAEGYSVSREKKESFPLTVTSAQKNPTAFYLCASGDRGYNSPLHFGNGTRLTVT.

The chain is built from TRBV5-4 and TRBJ2-3; TRBD2 aligns across 16 bases. This CDR3 has 17 residues. V lost 9 bases to trimming and J lost 9 bases; unmatched junction nucleotides: 16. Looked up from germline, CDR1 is SGHNT and CDR2 is YYREEE (reference sequence). CDR3 protein: CATWGGTSGRVQGTQYF. DNA for the CDR3: TGTGCCACCTGGGGGGGGACTAGCGGGAGGGTCCAGGGGACGCAGTATTTT.

The chain carries TRBV7-6 and TRBJ1-1; 8 bases are shared with TRBD1. V trimming: 4 bases; J trimming: 4 bases; junction bases outside the gene matches: 14. This CDR3 is built from 17 residues. The germline gives CDR1 SGHVS, CDR2 FNYEAQ. The CDR3 is CASSSEIRQGPSTEAFF. In nucleotides, the CDR3 is TGTGCCAGCAGCTCAGAAATTCGACAGGGGCCAAGCACTGAAGCTTTCTTT. Supplemented by reference TRBV7-6 and TRBJ1-1, the full variable domain reads GAGVSQSPRYKVTKRGQDVALRCDPISGHVSLYWYRQALGQGPEFLTYFNYEAQQDKSGLPNDRFSAERPEGSISTLTIQRTEQRDSAMYRCASSSEIRQGPSTEAFFGQGTRLTVV.

This sequence joins TRBV6-1 and TRBJ2-6; TRBD2 matches 11 bases. The CDR3 runs to 19 residues. The germline CDR1 and CDR2 sequences are MNHNS and SASEGT. Losses at the gene ends were 1 base for V and 0 bases for J; bases not matched to a gene: 5. The CDR3 coding sequence is TGTGCCAGCAGTGAAGAACTAGCGGGGGCCCTCTCTGGGGCCAACGTCCTGACTTTC. Translated, it gives CASSEELAGALSGANVLTF.

The chain combines TRBV5-5 with TRBJ2-3, with D maybe TRBD1 (5 bases). The V and J ends lost 0 bases and 1 base respectively, with 15 bases between them. This CDR3 is 17 amino acids long. Germline loops: CDR1 SGHKS, CDR2 YYEKEE (reference sequence). The CDR3 reads CASSLAFSSRGTDTQYF. As DNA, the CDR3 is TGTGCCAGCAGCTTGGCCTTTTCAAGCAGGGGCACAGATACGCAGTATTTT.

This chain joins TRBV6-6 and TRBJ1-5; 11 positions match TRBD1. The CDR3 length is 17 residues. The V gene end was trimmed by 5 bases and the J gene end by 1 base; junction bases not matched to a gene: 7. In germline, CDR1 is MNHNY, CDR2 SVGAGI (reference sequence). In DNA, the CDR3 is TGTGCCAGCAGTCCAGGACAGGGGGCATGGAGCAATCAGCCCCAGCATTTT. Protein sequence: CASSPGQGAWSNQPQHF.

The chain employs TRBV29-1 and TRBJ2-5, with D perhaps matching TRBD1 (6 bases). V gave up 6 bases and J gave up 5 bases, with 25 bases separating them. The CDR3 is 16 residues long. CDR1 and CDR2 from the germline V gene are SQVTM and ANQGSEA. The CDR3 nucleotides are TGCAGCGTAAAGGGAGCTCGGACAGCCATGGTGGAGACCCAGTACTTC. Translating gives CSVKGARTAMVETQYF.

J is TRBJ1-2 and V is TRBV7-8, with D uncertain. V was clipped by 4 bases and J by 1 base, with 25 bases between them. The V gene's germline CDR1 is SGHVS and CDR2 FQNEAQ. CDR3 length: 19 residues. CDR3 sequence (DNA): TGTGCCAGCAGCTCCATACGAAAGTGGGAGGGAACCCATAACTATGGCTACACCTTC. Residues: CASSSIRKWEGTHNYGYTF.

This clone was observed a single time. This chain links TRBV19 with TRBJ2-1, with TRBD2 matching over 7 bases. The CDR3 extends over 15 amino acids. The V gene's germline CDR1 is LNHDA and CDR2 SQIVND (reference sequence). Trimming took 7 bases from V and 8 from J; bases not matched to a gene: 14. In DNA form, the CDR3 reads TGTGCCAGTACCTCATTTGGGCCCCGGGGGGATGAGCAGTTCTTC. It yields the protein CASTSFGPRGDEQFF.